This T cell receptor (beta chain) was sequenced for a study of CD8+CD57+ T cells in acquired aplastic anemia. In the study overall: Quantities of DNA derived from sorted CD4+ and CD8+ cells averaged 3.2 ug. Overall study findings and caveats: Almost 30 shared CD8+ CDR3s appeared highly expressed within patients' immunodominant clones.

Details on this clonotype: Its antigen is undetermined.

Trimming pared 1 base from V and 3 bases from J, leaving 13 bases between. The CDR3 is made up of 16 amino acids. Germline CDR1 reads SSHAT; CDR2 reads FNYEAQ (reference sequence). It was genomic DNA that served as the template for profiling TCR beta VDJ and CDR3. TCRdb re-called the reads with MiXCR, one entry per CDR3 protein. The sample lists 400,000 to 500,000 distinct CDR3 sequences; roughly 64% were seen once. The source is a human donor in good health, serving as a control. The specimen was sorted CD4+, CD8+, or CD8+CD57+ T cells (not recorded which) from PBMCs. The V and J genes are TRBV7-7 and TRBJ2-1; the D is unclear. The CDR3 DNA reads TGTGCCAGCAGCTTAGGGTCGCAATCAGGCTACAATGAGCAGTTCTTC. Translating gives CASSLGSQSGYNEQFF.